This is a list of T cell receptor beta chains from one sample in a study of T cells in Graves' hyperthyroidism and ophthalmopathy. TCRdb recomputed calls from the multiplex PCR reads with MiXCR, one row per CDR3 protein. The sample includes about 580,000 distinct CDR3 sequences, 11% to 15% of them seen just once. Sample: blood. The receptors here all came from a woman younger than 45 with Graves' hyperthyroidism that later progressed to Graves' ophthalmopathy. Each CDR3 is given with its conserved first and last residue. The D gene is left open where the match is weak. Clone size is given for some rows only: seen once, a few or many times, or a class if the clone is expanded.

CDR3 DNA: TGTGCCCACCAGGGACGGGCAAATGAAAAACTGTTTTTT
CDR3 protein: CAHQGRANEKLFF
D gene: -
clone size: -
V gene: TRBV30
J gene: TRBJ1-4

CDR3 DNA: TGTGCCAGCAGTTACTCAGGGAGGAGGACCTACGAGCAGTACTTC
CDR3 protein: CASSYSGRRTYEQYF
D gene: -
clone size: -
V gene: TRBV6-7
J gene: TRBJ2-7

CDR3 DNA: TGTGCCAGCAGCTTGGGGCCCGGGAGTCCCAATGAGCAGTTCTTC
CDR3 protein: CASSLGPGSPNEQFF
D gene: -
clone size: many
V gene: TRBV5-4
J gene: TRBJ2-1

CDR3 DNA: TGTGCCACCAGTGATTTTGCTAGGGGGGTTGCAGATACGCAGTATTTT
CDR3 protein: CATSDFARGVADTQYF
D gene: -
clone size: few
V gene: TRBV24-1
J gene: TRBJ2-3

CDR3 DNA: TGTGCCAGCAGTTTATACAGCGAGCAGTACTTC
CDR3 protein: CASSLYSEQYF
D gene: -
clone size: many
V gene: TRBV28
J gene: TRBJ2-7

CDR3 DNA: TGTGCCAGCACCCAATCATACAATGAGCAGTTCTTC
CDR3 protein: CASTQSYNEQFF
D gene: -
clone size: many
V gene: TRBV6-2/TRBV6-3
J gene: TRBJ2-1

CDR3 DNA: TGTGCCAGCAGCCCGCGACTAGCGGGAGGTGCAGATACGCAGTATTTT
CDR3 protein: CASSPRLAGGADTQYF
D gene: TRBD2
clone size: many
V gene: TRBV11-3
J gene: TRBJ2-3

CDR3 DNA: TGTGCCAGCAGCTTGTCTAGTCTCGCCGATGAGCAGTTCTTC
CDR3 protein: CASSLSSLADEQFF
D gene: -
clone size: few
V gene: TRBV11-3
J gene: TRBJ2-1

CDR3 DNA: TGCAGCGTTGAAGATCGGGTCGGGGGGGTACCTTTCTTT
CDR3 protein: CSVEDRVGGVPFF
D gene: -
clone size: many
V gene: TRBV29-1
J gene: TRBJ1-1

CDR3 DNA: TGTGCCAGCTCTGGACCGGAGGTTTTTGAGACCCAGTACTTC
CDR3 protein: CASSGPEVFETQYF
D gene: -
clone size: many
V gene: TRBV28
J gene: TRBJ2-5

CDR3 DNA: TGTGCCAGTAGTATCAGTAGCAATCAGCCCCAGCATTTT
CDR3 protein: CASSISSNQPQHF
D gene: -
clone size: many
V gene: TRBV19
J gene: TRBJ1-5

CDR3 DNA: TGTGCCAGCAGTCCCAGGCCAGACAGGGGGCTGTACGAGCAGTACTTC
CDR3 protein: CASSPRPDRGLYEQYF
D gene: TRBD1
clone size: many
V gene: TRBV6-1
J gene: TRBJ2-7

CDR3 DNA: TGTGCCAGCAGCCAATCTCAGGTTCAGCCCCAGCATTTT
CDR3 protein: CASSQSQVQPQHF
D gene: -
clone size: few
V gene: TRBV14
J gene: TRBJ1-5

CDR3 DNA: TGTGCCAGCAGCTTCTCCGGGACTAGCGGGAGGTGGTACAATGAGCAGTTCTTC
CDR3 protein: CASSFSGTSGRWYNEQFF
D gene: TRBD2
clone size: many
V gene: TRBV11-3
J gene: TRBJ2-1